This TCR beta chain was sequenced in a study of response to subunit inactivated influenza vaccine. Notes on the study in general: New T cells are recruited in small numbers by each seasonal influenza vaccination, according to the authors' suggestion.

V lost 0 bases, J lost 6 bases, and 15 bases lay in between. The CDR3 is 16 amino acids. Germline loops: CDR1 LGHNA, CDR2 YSLEER. This clonotype has a count of ten or more. Its antigen is undetermined. TCRdb re-called the RT-PCR reads through MiXCR, storing one row per CDR3 protein. Counted here are more than 200,000 distinct CDR3 sequences, 12% occurring once; the ten biggest clones make up under 10%. The chain carries TRBV4-3 and TRBJ2-1; D is undetermined. The TCR comes from a man aged 45-65 years who received an inactivated influenza vaccine. The sample here was non-naive T cells sorted from PBMCs, taken less than 15 days before vaccination. The CDR3 protein is CASSQEESSAANEQFF. The CDR3, as DNA: TGCGCCAGCAGCCAAGAAGAAAGCTCTGCAGCCAATGAGCAGTTCTTC.